Listed here are 25 T cell receptor beta chains from one sample, sequenced in a study of monozygotic twins with inflammatory bowel disease. TCRdb re-called the 5' RACE reads; every CDR3 protein appears as one record, without DNA. The sample yields 440,000 or so distinct CDR3 sequences, of which the top ten take up about 2.3%. Sequencing was performed on blood. These TCRs come from a human donor with ulcerative colitis or Crohn's disease, or a healthy co-twin of an affected twin (not recorded which).

V usage is TRBV7-6 and J usage is TRBJ2-7; TCRdb lists TRBD1, though no DNA is available to test this call. CDR1 is SGHVS, CDR2 FNYEAQ, per germline. This CDR3 is 14 amino acids long. CDR3 region: CASSPKGSTGDQYF.

This sequence joins TRBV7-9 and TRBJ2-1; without DNA, the TCRdb call of TRBD2 cannot be checked. Germline CDR1 and CDR2: SEHNR and FQNEAQ (reference sequence). The CDR3 runs to 17 residues. CDR3 loop: CASSLALGLAPYNEQFF.

This chain uses TRBV5-1 with TRBJ2-2; without DNA, the TCRdb call of TRBD2 cannot be checked. The CDR3 sequence is 18 residues long. Germline V CDR1 and CDR2: SGHRS, YFSETQ. The CDR3 loop reads CASSLEGLAGGRTGELFF.

This chain uses TRBV2 with TRBJ1-5. This CDR3 contains 13 residues. Germline V gene lookup returns CDR1 SNHLY and CDR2 FYNNEI. The CDR3 sequence is CASSEDGNQPQHF.

The chain has TRBV28 and TRBJ2-1; TCRdb's D gene call, TRBD2, goes unchecked for lack of DNA. CDR1 is MDHEN and CDR2 is SYDVKM in the germline V gene. This CDR3 comprises 16 residues. The CDR3 is CASSGLSGGAEHEQFF.

The chain uses TRBV29-1 and TRBJ2-3; with no DNA, the TCRdb D assignment of TRBD1 cannot be verified. Germline V gene data show CDR1 as SQVTM and CDR2 as ANQGSEA. The CDR3 loop spans 17 amino acids. The CDR3 here is CSVEALIGTGGSDTQYF.

This CDR3 is CASSFVGETQYF. The rearrangement links TRBV7-9 to TRBJ2-5. Germline CDR1 and CDR2: SEHNR and FQNEAQ (reference sequence). CDR3 length equals 12 residues.

The chain links TRBV5-1 to TRBJ2-7; no DNA is available, so the TRBD1 call from TCRdb remains unchecked. CDR3 length: 15 amino acids. CDR1 SGHRS and CDR2 YFSETQ come from the germline V gene. The CDR3 loop reads CASSSTGTGRYEQYF.

The V gene is TRBV12-3 or TRBV12-4, the J gene TRBJ2-1; as DNA is missing, the TRBD1 call by TCRdb cannot be tested. The CDR3 is 15 amino acids. This CDR3 is CASSLWAGVYNEQFF.

The genes are TRBV5-1 and TRBJ2-6; absent DNA, TCRdb's TRBD1 call cannot be checked. The V gene's germline CDR1 is SGHRS and CDR2 YFSETQ. The CDR3 has 17 residues. Here the CDR3 reads CASSPGGGTYGANVLTF.

The chain couples TRBV6-1 to TRBJ2-1; lacking DNA, the TRBD2 call made by TCRdb goes unchecked. Germline CDR1 MNHNS, CDR2 SASEGT. This CDR3 has 16 amino acids. CDR3 loop: CASSLFTSGGAVEQFF.

CDR3 region: CSARLAGLPSYEQYF. The V call is TRBV20-1, the J call TRBJ2-7; TCRdb's assignment of TRBD2 cannot be checked, as there is no DNA. The CDR3 covers 15 residues. CDR1 and CDR2 from the germline V gene are DFQATT and SNEGSKA (reference sequence).

The CDR3 reads CASSLLQDPSSYEQYF. V usage is TRBV7-9 and J usage is TRBJ2-7; TCRdb gives TRBD1 as the D gene, but with no DNA this cannot be confirmed. CDR1 and CDR2 from the germline V gene are SEHNR and FQNEAQ (reference sequence). The CDR3 loop spans 16 amino acids.

The J gene is TRBJ1-5, the V gene TRBV7-2. CDR1 is SGHTA and CDR2 is FQGNSA in the germline V gene. The CDR3 is 15 residues long. CDR3 protein: CASSPQTLGNQPQHF.

V and J are TRBV6-1 and TRBJ2-4; the D call from TCRdb, TRBD1, cannot be confirmed without DNA. This CDR3 is built from 15 residues. CDR1 MNHNS and CDR2 SASEGT come from the germline V gene. CDR3 loop: CASRRPGGGGNIQYF.

This chain links TRBV5-6 with TRBJ2-2. The CDR3 consists of 15 residues. From germline, CDR1 is SGHDT and CDR2 YYEEEE. CDR3 in amino acids: CASSFAPGDTGELFF.

CDR3 loop: CASGSHRINTEAFF. The rearrangement joins TRBV7-9 to TRBJ1-1. The CDR3 totals 14 residues. CDR1 and CDR2 from the germline V gene are SEHNR and FQNEAQ (reference sequence). Complete variable domain (other parts from reference TRBV7-9 and TRBJ1-1): DTGVSQNPRHKITKRGQNVTFRCDPISEHNRLYWYRQTLGQGPEFLTYFQNEAQLEKSRLLSDRFSAERPKGSFSTLEIQRTEQGDSAMYLCASGSHRINTEAFFGQGTRLTVV.

The chain couples TRBV5-4 to TRBJ2-3; TCRdb picks TRBD2, but there is no DNA to check that call. CDR1 SGHNT and CDR2 YYREEE come from the germline V gene (reference sequence). The CDR3 contains 16 residues. The CDR3 region is CASGLKLAANTDTQYF.

The rearrangement uses TRBV28 and TRBJ1-2; TCRdb gives TRBD1 as the D gene, but with no DNA this cannot be confirmed. CDR1 and CDR2 from the germline V gene are MDHEN and SYDVKM. The CDR3 is 13 residues long. This CDR3 reads CASSQGRFYGYTF.

The chain has TRBV5-4 and TRBJ2-5; with no DNA, the TCRdb D assignment of TRBD1 cannot be verified. Germline V gene sequence: CDR1 SGHNT, CDR2 YYREEE (reference sequence). The CDR3 consists of 15 residues. The CDR3 loop is CASSLRQGVGETQYF. Complete variable domain (other parts from reference TRBV5-4 and TRBJ2-5): ETGVTQSPTHLIKTRGQQVTLRCSSQSGHNTVSWYQQALGQGPQFIFQYYREEENGRGNFPPRFSGLQFPNYSSELNVNALELDDSALYLCASSLRQGVGETQYFGPGTRLLVL.

This rearrangement joins TRBV3-1 to TRBJ2-5; TCRdb lists TRBD1, though no DNA is available to test this call. CDR3 size: 15 residues. Germline V gene sequence: CDR1 LGHDT, CDR2 YNNKEL (reference sequence). The chain's CDR3 is CASSQDTTRQETQYF.

This chain links TRBV11-2 with TRBJ2-1; TCRdb's D gene call, TRBD2, goes unchecked for lack of DNA. The germline V gene encodes CDR1 SGHAT and CDR2 FQNNGV. The CDR3 totals 14 residues. The CDR3 region is CASSFRDSGREQFF.

The rearrangement links TRBV10-1 to TRBJ2-3. The CDR3 totals 12 residues. Germline V gene lookup returns CDR1 WNHNN and CDR2 SYGVQD (reference sequence). CDR3 protein: CASSDEPDTQYF.

This sequence joins TRBV7-9 and TRBJ2-7; lacking DNA, the TRBD1 call made by TCRdb goes unchecked. In germline, CDR1 is SEHNR, CDR2 FQNEAQ (reference sequence). This CDR3 has 12 amino acids. CDR3 region: CASSGGLRLQYF.

The V and J genes are TRBV6-1 and TRBJ2-7; TCRdb returns TRBD1, unconfirmable since there is no DNA. The length of the CDR3 is 13 residues. The germline CDR1 and CDR2 sequences are MNHNS and SASEGT. The CDR3 region is CASSRDSVGEQYF.